This TCR beta chain was sequenced for a study of read filtering for tumor transcriptome and immune sequencing. This clonotype was recorded a few times. Molecular barcoded adaptors covering alpha/delta and beta/gamma chains were used on roughly 400 ng RNA. A single record per CDR3 protein comes from TCRdb applying MiXCR to the reads. The repertoire holds about 86,000 distinct CDR3 sequences, with about 12% as singletons. V was clipped by 6 bases and J by 6 bases, with 17 bases between them. Germline lookup yields CDR1 SQVTM and CDR2 ANQGSEA. The CDR3 consists of 13 residues. The chain uses TRBV29-1 and TRBJ1-1, with D hard to call. Input material: a population of CD138-negative cells sorted from bone marrow. This sequence was found in a donor over 35 with multiple myeloma. CDR3 DNA: TGCAGCGTCCGTGGGCGGCTAACCTCTGAAGCTTTCTTT. It translates to CSVRGRLTSEAFF.